This TCR beta chain emerged from a study of CD8 T cells in ankylosing spondylitis. General observations from the study: For ankylosing spondylitis blood, a TCR beta motif of 7 or 8 highly homologous variants appeared characteristic.

The CDR3 spans 10 residues. Between the trimmed V and J ends, which lost 6 bases and 8 bases, there was a span of 10 bases. CDR1 is DFQATT and CDR2 is SNEGSKA in the germline V gene (reference sequence). This clonotype was counted only a few times. Its specificity is not known. Using its own MiXCR run on the 5' RACE reads, TCRdb lists one record per CDR3 protein. Of some 140,000 distinct CDR3 sequences in the sample, roughly 8.8% are singletons; the top ten hold 6% to 8%. The sample comprised synovial fluid, either unsorted or a sorted T cell fraction (not recorded which). The receptor was derived from a male donor with ankylosing spondylitis. V is TRBV20-1 and J is TRBJ1-2; the D gene is possibly TRBD1 (5 bases). The CDR3, as DNA: TGCAGTGCGGGGGGTCCCGGCTACACCTTC. Its protein product is CSAGGPGYTF.